The entry that follows covers one T cell receptor (beta chain) sequence. As yet, its antigen is unknown. With V trimmed by 8 bases and J by 2 bases, 3 bases remained unmatched. The CDR3 totals 13 residues. Germline V gene lookup returns CDR1 MDHEN and CDR2 SYDVKM. PCR was performed using 60 Vbeta and 13 Jbeta primers. TCRdb keeps only in-frame clones here, not all; method: immunoSEQ multiplex PCR. Of more than 110,000 clones listed, about three quarters are singletons. The data were taken from a study of cytomegalovirus exposure and HLA in healthy donors. Turning to the study itself: Early released data comprised tens of millions of unique TCRs from HLA-typed donors. Study-level findings and limits: In vitro, three CMV-associated chains proved specific for CMV antigens.

This rearrangement joins TRBV28 to TRBJ2-1; 7 nucleotides align to TRBD1. The clonotype was recovered from a man aged 35 to 55 in good health and CMV-seropositive. The sequenced sample consisted of PBMCs. The CDR3 loop reads CASSGTAYNEQFF. The CDR3 DNA is TGTGCCAGCTCCGGGACAGCCTACAATGAGCAGTTCTTC.